This TCR beta chain was captured by sequencing in a study of cytomegalovirus exposure and HLA in healthy donors. Germline assignment: CDR1 PRHDT and CDR2 FYEKMQ (reference sequence). The length of the CDR3 is 21 residues. Losses at the gene ends were 2 bases for V and 0 bases for J; bases not matched to a gene: 11. A multiplex PCR was run with 60 Vbeta primers and 13 Jbeta primers. The protocol was immunoSEQ multiplex PCR, while the TCRdb copy is restricted to in-frame clones and leaves out a portion. The data hold 170,000 or so clones, with 70% to 90% observed a single time. The chain is built from TRBV13 and TRBJ2-6; 12 nucleotides agree with TRBD1. The sequence derives from a woman under 30 in good health and CMV-seronegative. Source material: PBMCs. DNA of the CDR3: TGTGCCAGCAGCTTATTTATGGTGGCGGGACAGGGGGCCTCTGGGGCCAACGTCCTGACTTTC. Encoded protein: CASSLFMVAGQGASGANVLTF.